The rows below give T cell receptor beta chains drawn from one sample of a study of Ad26.COV2.S vaccination and SARS-CoV-2 variants. Assay used: immunoSEQ multiplex PCR; TCRdb lists only in-frame clones, some missing. The sample gives about 390,000 clones, around 92% of which show up once; approximately 1.6% is in the top ten. Sequences were derived from peripheral blood, sampled in a trial of Ad26.COV2.S vaccine versus placebo. The receptor set was obtained from a person between 18 and 60 years old who received the Ad26.COV2.S COVID-19 vaccine or a placebo. CDR3s include the opening cysteine and the closing phenylalanine or tryptophan. A D gene is named only where the DNA matches it firmly. Expanded clones get a size class; other rows say once, few or many, or leave the size out.

v_call	d_call	clone_size	j_call	cdr3_nt	cdr3_aa
TRBV19	TRBD1	.	TRBJ2-7	TGTGCCAGTAGTGTCCCCGGGACAGGAAACTACGAGCAGTACTTC	CASSVPGTGNYEQYF
TRBV11-3	TRBD2	.	TRBJ2-7	TGTGCCAGCAGCTCGAGGACTAGCGGGGGTATCTACGAGCAGTACTTC	CASSSRTSGGIYEQYF
TRBV19	.	.	TRBJ1-1	TGTGCCAGTATCCCTGCACGGGTGCCTAACACTGAAGCTTTCTTT	CASIPARVPNTEAFF
TRBV7-9	.	.	TRBJ2-1	TGTGCCAGCAGCTTAGTACCAGGGAACCCCTACAATGAGCAGTTCTTC	CASSLVPGNPYNEQFF
TRBV28	.	.	TRBJ2-7	TGTGCCAGCATGTGGGGGGTTAACTACGAGCAGTACTTC	CASMWGVNYEQYF
TRBV30	.	.	TRBJ1-5	TGTGCCTGGAGTATAGACAGGTATAGCAATCAGCCCCAGCATTTT	CAWSIDRYSNQPQHF
TRBV4-3	.	once	TRBJ1-2	TGCGCCAGCAGCCAAGAGGAGGGGTTGAACTATGGCTACACCTTC	CASSQEEGLNYGYTF
TRBV21-1	.	.	TRBJ1-5	TGTGCCAGCAGCAAAGAGCGCCCCAGGGGCCGCAATCAGCCCCAGCATTTT	CASSKERPRGRNQPQHF
TRBV6-6	.	once	TRBJ2-1	TGTGCCAGCAGCCCCCAGGGGAATCCCTCCTACAATGAGCAGTTCTTC	CASSPQGNPSYNEQFF
TRBV5-1	.	.	TRBJ1-6	TGCGCCAGCAGCCCACAGGAGGGAAGAAATTCACCCCTCCACTTT	CASSPQEGRNSPLHF
TRBV7-2	.	once	TRBJ2-7	TGTGCCAGCAGCTTAGGTCGCGAGCAGTACTTC	CASSLGREQYF
TRBV12-1	.	.	TRBJ2-1	TGTGCCAGCAGCTCGACCGGGACGGAAGATTCCTACAATGAGCAGTTCTTC	CASSSTGTEDSYNEQFF
TRBV21-1	.	.	TRBJ2-3	TGTGCCAGCAGCAAAGAGAAGGCTAGCGGGGCCACAGATACGCAGTATTTT	CASSKEKASGATDTQYF
TRBV14	.	once	TRBJ2-1	TGTGCCAGCAGCCAATTCACATCCGTGATTGAGCAGTTCTTC	CASSQFTSVIEQFF
TRBV7-2	.	.	TRBJ2-5	TGTGCCAGCAGCTCGACGCTAAGCCAAGAGACCCAGTACTTC	CASSSTLSQETQYF
TRBV3-1/TRBV3-2	TRBD1	.	TRBJ2-7	TGTGCCAGCCTCGGACAGGAGTCCTACGAGCAGTACTTC	CASLGQESYEQYF
TRBV9	TRBD2	.	TRBJ2-2	TGTGCCAGCAGCCCTCGACTTGCGGGGGGAACGAACACCGGGGAGCTGTTTTTT	CASSPRLAGGTNTGELFF
TRBV7-9	.	.	TRBJ2-7	TGTGCCAGCAGCTTAGTCCAGGTCGGCGAGCAGTACTTC	CASSLVQVGEQYF
TRBV25-1	TRBD2	.	TRBJ2-3	TGTGCCAGCAGTGGAGCGGGGCCCGCCCCTACAGATACGCAGTATTTT	CASSGAGPAPTDTQYF
TRBV4-3	.	.	TRBJ1-1	TGCGCCAGCAGCCAAGAGGGGCTTCTGACAAAGAACACTGAAGCTTTCTTT	CASSQEGLLTKNTEAFF
TRBV10-3	.	.	TRBJ2-3	TGTGCCATCAGTGCAGGATCAGATACGCAGTATTTT	CAISAGSDTQYF
TRBV7-6	.	.	TRBJ1-6	TGTGCCAGCAGCTTAATCGCCGACAGCCCTTCACCCCTCCACTTT	CASSLIADSPSPLHF
TRBV19	.	.	TRBJ1-2	TGTGCCAGTAGAACTCCGGGACCCCGAGGGGCTTATGGCTACACCTTC	CASRTPGPRGAYGYTF
TRBV5-4	.	.	TRBJ1-1	TGTGCCAGCAGCACAATGACAGGTTTGAACACTGAAGCTTTCTTT	CASSTMTGLNTEAFF
TRBV5-6	.	.	TRBJ1-2	TGTGCCAGCAGCGCTCCCCCCAGGGGAAACTATGGCTACACCTTC	CASSAPPRGNYGYTF
TRBV6-5	TRBD1	.	TRBJ1-2	TGTGCCAGCAGTCTGGACAGGGGAAGGGGCTATGGCTACACCTTC	CASSLDRGRGYGYTF
TRBV19	.	few	TRBJ2-7	TGTGCCAGTAGTCCCGGACAGTGGGGCTCCTACGAGCAGTACTTC	CASSPGQWGSYEQYF
TRBV5-1	TRBD1	.	TRBJ2-4	TGCGCCAGCAGCTTTTCGGGACAGGGAGCTAACATTCAGTACTTC	CASSFSGQGANIQYF
TRBV24-1	TRBD1	.	TRBJ1-5	TGTGCCACCAGTGGTCGTCAGGGGGTGTTCAGGCAGCCCCAGCATTTT	CATSGRQGVFRQPQHF
TRBV6-4	TRBD2	once	TRBJ2-3	TGTGCCAGCAGTGACGCGGCTAGCGGGGCAGATACGCAGTATTTT	CASSDAASGADTQYF
TRBV6-1	.	.	TRBJ2-1	TGTGCCAGCAGTGAACAGGGCTACAATGAGCAGTTCTTC	CASSEQGYNEQFF
TRBV5-1	TRBD1	.	TRBJ1-1	TGCGCCAGCAGCGGGACAGCGTCGAACACTGAAGCTTTCTTT	CASSGTASNTEAFF
TRBV21-1	.	.	TRBJ1-1	TGTGCCAGCAGCAAACAGCCGAGTGAAGCTTTCTTT	CASSKQPSEAFF
TRBV28	TRBD1	.	TRBJ1-2	TGTGCCAGCAGTCTATACCCAGGGGGCTTGGCTGGTGGCTACACCTTC	CASSLYPGGLAGGYTF
TRBV5-1	.	.	TRBJ2-5	TGCGCCAGCAGCTGGAGGGACAGCCAACAAGAGACCCAGTACTTC	CASSWRDSQQETQYF
TRBV19	TRBD2	.	TRBJ2-5	TGTGCCACCAAATCGGGGGGAGAGACCCAGTACTTC	CATKSGGETQYF
TRBV6-2/TRBV6-3	.	few	TRBJ1-6	TGTGCCAGCAGTCGAGTGTCGGGAGGGAATTCACCCCTCCACTTT	CASSRVSGGNSPLHF
TRBV6-2/TRBV6-3	.	.	TRBJ1-5	TGTGCCAGCAGTTCCAACTCCAATCAGCCCCAGCATTTT	CASSSNSNQPQHF
TRBV7-2	.	.	TRBJ1-6	TGTGCCAGCAGCTTAGGGGTAGAATATTATAATTCACCCCTCCACTTT	CASSLGVEYYNSPLHF
TRBV5-1	TRBD1	.	TRBJ2-7	TGCGCCAGCAGCTCACAGGGGGCAACCTACGAGCAGTACTTC	CASSSQGATYEQYF
TRBV2	.	.	TRBJ2-3	TGTGCCAGCATTGTAGGGCCAGATACGCAGTATTTT	CASIVGPDTQYF
TRBV4-1	.	.	TRBJ2-3	TGCGCCAGCAGCCAAGAGATCACGCCAGATACGCAGTATTTT	CASSQEITPDTQYF
TRBV7-6	.	.	TRBJ1-1	TGTGCCAGCAGCTTAGGGGGTCAGGGGACTCGGGAAGCTTTCTTT	CASSLGGQGTREAFF
TRBV5-6	.	.	TRBJ2-3	TGTGCCAGCAGCTTCCAGGGGTCTGGGGCAGATACGCAGTATTTT	CASSFQGSGADTQYF
TRBV6-5	TRBD1	.	TRBJ2-7	TGTGCCAGCAGCTCCCCTGGACAGGCGTACGAGCAGTACTTC	CASSSPGQAYEQYF
TRBV29-1	.	.	TRBJ2-2	TGCAGCGTTGAAAGGGGTGACGGGGAGCTGTTTTTT	CSVERGDGELFF
TRBV10-1	TRBD1	.	TRBJ2-7	TGCGCCAGCAGTGACCCCGGGACAGGGGACTACGAGCAGTACTTC	CASSDPGTGDYEQYF